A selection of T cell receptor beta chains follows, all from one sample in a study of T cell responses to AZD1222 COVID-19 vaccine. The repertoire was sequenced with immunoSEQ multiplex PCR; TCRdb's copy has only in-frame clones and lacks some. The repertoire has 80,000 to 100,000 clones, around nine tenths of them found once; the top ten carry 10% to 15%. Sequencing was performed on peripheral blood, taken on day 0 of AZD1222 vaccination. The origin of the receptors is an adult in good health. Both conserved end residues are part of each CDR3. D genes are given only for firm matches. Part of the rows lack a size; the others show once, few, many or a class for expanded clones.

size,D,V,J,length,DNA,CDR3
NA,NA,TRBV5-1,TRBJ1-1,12,TGCGCCAGCAGTCAGGGTGGCACTGAAGCTTTCTTT,CASSQGGTEAFF
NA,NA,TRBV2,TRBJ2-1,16,TGTGCCAGCAGTGAAGCAGCGGGCCTTACCTACAATGAGCAGTTCTTC,CASSEAAGLTYNEQFF
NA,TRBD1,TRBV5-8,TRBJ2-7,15,TGTGCCAGCAGCACCGACCGGACAGGACCCTACGAGCAGTACTTC,CASSTDRTGPYEQYF
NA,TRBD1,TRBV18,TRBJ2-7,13,TGTGCCAGCTCACCGGGGACAGACTACGAGCAGTACTTC,CASSPGTDYEQYF
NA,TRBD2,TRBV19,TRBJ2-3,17,TGTGCCACCTCAGGGACTAGCGGGTTCGGTGGCACAGATACGCAGTATTTT,CATSGTSGFGGTDTQYF
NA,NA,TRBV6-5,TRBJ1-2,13,TGTGCCAGCATCGGCAGTCTCCTTGGTGGCTACACCTTC,CASIGSLLGGYTF
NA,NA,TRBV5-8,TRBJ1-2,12,TGTGCCAGCAGCTTAGAGCTTGGCGGCTACACCTTC,CASSLELGGYTF
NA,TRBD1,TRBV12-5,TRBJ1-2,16,TGTGCTAGTGGTTTGGCACGACAGGGGGCAGAAGGAGGCTACACCTTC,CASGLARQGAEGGYTF
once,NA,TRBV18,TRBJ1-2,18,TGTGCCAGCTCACCCCTCCCTGGTTCCGACAGTCCTAACTATGGCTACACCTTC,CASSPLPGSDSPNYGYTF
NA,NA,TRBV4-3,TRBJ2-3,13,TGCGCCAGCAGCCAACAGCTAGGGGATACGCAGTATTTT,CASSQQLGDTQYF
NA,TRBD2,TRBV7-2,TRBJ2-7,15,TGTGCCAGCAGCTTAGGTACTAGCGGCCGTTTTGGGCAGTACTTC,CASSLGTSGRFGQYF
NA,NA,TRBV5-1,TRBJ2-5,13,TGCGCCAGCAGCTTGACCAGTCAAGAGACCCAGTACTTC,CASSLTSQETQYF
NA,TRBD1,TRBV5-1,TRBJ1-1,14,TGCGCCAGCAGCAGGGGGACAGCGAACACTGAAGCTTTCTTT,CASSRGTANTEAFF
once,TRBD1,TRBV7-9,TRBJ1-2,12,TGTGCCAGCAGCCTAGACAGGGGACCCTACACCTTC,CASSLDRGPYTF
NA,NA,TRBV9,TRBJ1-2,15,TGTGCCAGCAGCGCCCGGGACTGGGCTAACTATGGCTACACCTTC,CASSARDWANYGYTF
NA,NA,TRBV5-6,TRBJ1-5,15,TGTGCCAGCAGCTTCTTGGGGAATAGCAATCAGCCCCAGCATTTT,CASSFLGNSNQPQHF
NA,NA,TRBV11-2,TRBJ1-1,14,TGTGCCAGCAGCTTAGACAGGGGGAACACTGAAGCTTTCTTT,CASSLDRGNTEAFF
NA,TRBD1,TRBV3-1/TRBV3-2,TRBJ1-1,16,TGTGCCAGCAGCCCTTCCCTCGGACAGGGGGTTGGGAGAGCTTTCTTT,CASSPSLGQGVGRAFF
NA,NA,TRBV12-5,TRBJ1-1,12,TGTGCTAGTGGACAGTCGAACACTGAAGCTTTCTTT,CASGQSNTEAFF
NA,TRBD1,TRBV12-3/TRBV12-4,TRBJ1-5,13,TGTGCCAGCAGCCCGGGACAGCTTCAGCCCCAGCATTTT,CASSPGQLQPQHF
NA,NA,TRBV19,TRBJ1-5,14,TGTGCCAGTAATATAGGGGGGGTCAATCAGCCCCAGCATTTT,CASNIGGVNQPQHF
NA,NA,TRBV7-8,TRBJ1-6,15,TGTGCCAGCAGCTTTGACAGCACGGTGGATTCACCCCTCCACTTT,CASSFDSTVDSPLHF
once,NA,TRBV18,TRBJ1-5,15,TGTGCCAGCTCAGAAGGACAGAGCCTGGGGCAGCCCCAGCATTTT,CASSEGQSLGQPQHF
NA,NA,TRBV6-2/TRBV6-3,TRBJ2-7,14,TGTGCCAGCAGTTACTCGACGGGGCTACGGGAGCAGTACTTC,CASSYSTGLREQYF
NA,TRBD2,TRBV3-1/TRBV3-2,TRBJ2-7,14,TGTGCCAGCAGTCCGACTAGCGCCTCCTACGAGCAGTACTTC,CASSPTSASYEQYF
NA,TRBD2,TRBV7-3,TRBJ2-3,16,TGTGCCAGCAGCTTAACTACTGCTAGCGGGAGGGATACGCAGTATTTT,CASSLTTASGRDTQYF
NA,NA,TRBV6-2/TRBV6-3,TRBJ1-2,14,TGTGCCAGCAGTTACTCGGCAGGGGTGGACGGCTACACCTTC,CASSYSAGVDGYTF
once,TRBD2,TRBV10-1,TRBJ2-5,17,TGCGCCAGCAGTGAGTCGGTAGCGGGGGGGTCCCCGGAGACCCAGTACTTC,CASSESVAGGSPETQYF
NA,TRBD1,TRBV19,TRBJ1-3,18,TGTGCCAGTAGTATAGCTCGGGGACAGCATTCCACTGGAAACACCATATATTTT,CASSIARGQHSTGNTIYF
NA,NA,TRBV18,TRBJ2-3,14,TGTGCCAGCTCAGAGGAAGGCAACACAGATACGCAGTATTTT,CASSEEGNTDTQYF
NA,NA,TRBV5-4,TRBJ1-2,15,TGTGCCAGCAGCTCACCCCGGGACACCGACGAAGGCTACACCTTC,CASSSPRDTDEGYTF
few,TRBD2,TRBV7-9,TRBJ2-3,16,TGTGCCAGCAGCCCCGGGACTAGCGGGGGCACAGATACGCAGTATTTT,CASSPGTSGGTDTQYF
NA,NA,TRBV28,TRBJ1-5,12,TGTGCCAGCAGCGCACAGGTCCGTCCCCAGCATTTT,CASSAQVRPQHF
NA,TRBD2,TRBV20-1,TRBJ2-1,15,TGCAGTGCTAGTCGGGGGGGCGTTTCCTACAATGAGCAGTTCTTC,CSASRGGVSYNEQFF
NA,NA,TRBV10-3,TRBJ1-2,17,TGTGCCATCAGTGAGTCCCTCCTCCTTGCTGAGGGCTATGGCTACACCTTC,CAISESLLLAEGYGYTF
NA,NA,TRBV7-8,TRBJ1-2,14,TGTGCCAGCAGCTTGATAGTCGAAACTGATGGCTACACCTTC,CASSLIVETDGYTF
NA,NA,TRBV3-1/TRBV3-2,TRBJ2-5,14,TGTGCCAGCAGCCAGACCCAGGGTTTGGAGACCCAGTACTTC,CASSQTQGLETQYF
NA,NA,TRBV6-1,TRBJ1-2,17,TGTGCCAGCAGTGAAAAACGGCAGGGGAGCCCTAACTATGGCTACACCTTC,CASSEKRQGSPNYGYTF
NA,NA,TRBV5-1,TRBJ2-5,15,TGCGCCAGCAGCTTGGCCGAGCCCGGACAAGAGACCCAGTACTTC,CASSLAEPGQETQYF
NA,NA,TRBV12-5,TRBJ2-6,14,TGTGCTAGTGCCCCCACGACTGGGGCCAACGTCCTGACTTTC,CASAPTTGANVLTF
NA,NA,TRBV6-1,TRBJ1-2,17,TGTGCCAGCAGTGAAGCAGGCAGGGGTGTTCTGGACTATGGCTACACCTTC,CASSEAGRGVLDYGYTF
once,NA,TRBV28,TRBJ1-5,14,TGTGCCAGCAGTTTTGGCAGGGGTACTCAGCCCCAGCATTTT,CASSFGRGTQPQHF
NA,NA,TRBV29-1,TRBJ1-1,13,TGCAGCGGGGGGAGGTTCATGAACACTGAAGCTTTCTTT,CSGGRFMNTEAFF
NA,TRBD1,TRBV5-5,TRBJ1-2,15,TGTGCCAGCAGCTCAGGGACAGGGGGAGGCTATGGCTACACCTTC,CASSSGTGGGYGYTF
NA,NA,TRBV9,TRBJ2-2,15,TGTGCCAGCAGCGTAGAGCAGGGGCGCACCGGGGAGCTGTTTTTT,CASSVEQGRTGELFF
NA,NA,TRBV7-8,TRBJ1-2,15,TGTGCCAGCAGCTTAAACAGGACACCCGTCGCGGGCTACACCTTC,CASSLNRTPVAGYTF
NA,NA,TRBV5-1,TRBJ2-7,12,TGCGCCAGCAGCTCGGGCTTCTACGAGCAGTACTTC,CASSSGFYEQYF
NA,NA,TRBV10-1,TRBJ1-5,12,TGCGCCAGCAGTGAGAGTTTTCAGCCCCAGCATTTT,CASSESFQPQHF
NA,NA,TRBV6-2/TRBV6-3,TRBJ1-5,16,TGTGCCAGCAGTTACTCGGCAGGAACTAGCAATCAGCCCCAGCATTTT,CASSYSAGTSNQPQHF
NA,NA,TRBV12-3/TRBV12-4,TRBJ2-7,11,TGTGCCAGCAGTTCTAGAGACAAGCAGTACTTC,CASSSRDKQYF
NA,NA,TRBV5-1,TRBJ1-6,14,TGCGCCAGCAGCTTCAACAGGTATAATTCACCCCTCCACTTT,CASSFNRYNSPLHF
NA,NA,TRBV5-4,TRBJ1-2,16,TGTGCCAGCAGCTTGGCCGGTTTAGGGGGTTACTATGGCTACACCTTC,CASSLAGLGGYYGYTF
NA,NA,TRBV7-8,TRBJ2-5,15,TGTGCCAGCAGCCAGGGGAGTAGCAACCAAGAGACCCAGTACTTC,CASSQGSSNQETQYF
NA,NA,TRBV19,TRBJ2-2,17,NA,CASSGDLRFANTGELFF
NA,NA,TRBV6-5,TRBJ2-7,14,TGTGCCAGCAGTTACTCGTACAGCTCCTACGAGCAGTACTTC,CASSYSYSSYEQYF
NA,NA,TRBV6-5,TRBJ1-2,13,TGTGCCAGCAGTAACAGGGAGGGGTATGGCTACACCTTC,CASSNREGYGYTF
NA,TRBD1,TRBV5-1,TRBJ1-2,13,TGCGCCAGCGGGCTCCCGGGACAGTATGGCTACACCTTC,CASGLPGQYGYTF
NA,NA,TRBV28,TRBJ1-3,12,TGTGCCAGCAGGACAGCACCACACACCATATATTTT,CASRTAPHTIYF
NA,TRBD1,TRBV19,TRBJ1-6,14,TGTGCCAGTGGAGGAGGACAGGGTATTTCACCCCTCCACTTT,CASGGGQGISPLHF
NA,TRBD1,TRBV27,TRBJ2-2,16,TGTGCCAGCAGTTTATATGGACAGGGGGGGACCGGGGAGCTGTTTTTT,CASSLYGQGGTGELFF